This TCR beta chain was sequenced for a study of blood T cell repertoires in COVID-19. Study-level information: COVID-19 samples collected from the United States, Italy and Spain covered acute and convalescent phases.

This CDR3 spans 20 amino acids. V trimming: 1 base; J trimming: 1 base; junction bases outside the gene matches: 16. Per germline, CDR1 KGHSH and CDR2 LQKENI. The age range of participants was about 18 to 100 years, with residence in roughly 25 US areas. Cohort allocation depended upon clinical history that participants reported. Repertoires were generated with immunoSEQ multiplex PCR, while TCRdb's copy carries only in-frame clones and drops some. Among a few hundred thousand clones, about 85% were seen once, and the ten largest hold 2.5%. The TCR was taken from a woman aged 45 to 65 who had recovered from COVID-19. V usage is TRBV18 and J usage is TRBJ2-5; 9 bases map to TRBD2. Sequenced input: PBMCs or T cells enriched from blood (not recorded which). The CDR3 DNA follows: TGTGCCAGCTCACCACTTCCGTGGGCTAGCGGGAACGTAGGCCAAGAGACCCAGTACTTC. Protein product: CASSPLPWASGNVGQETQYF.